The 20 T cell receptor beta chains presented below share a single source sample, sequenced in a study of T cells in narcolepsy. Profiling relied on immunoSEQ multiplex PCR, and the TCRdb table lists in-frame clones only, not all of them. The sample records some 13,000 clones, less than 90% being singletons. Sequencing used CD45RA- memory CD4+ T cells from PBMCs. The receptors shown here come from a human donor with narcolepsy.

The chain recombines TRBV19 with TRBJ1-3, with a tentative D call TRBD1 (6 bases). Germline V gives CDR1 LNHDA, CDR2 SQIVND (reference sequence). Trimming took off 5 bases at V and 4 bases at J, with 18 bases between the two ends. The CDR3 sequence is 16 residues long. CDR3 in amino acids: CASSPTYRELGNTIYF. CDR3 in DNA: TGTGCCAGTAGTCCCACGTACAGGGAACTAGGAAACACCATATATTTT.

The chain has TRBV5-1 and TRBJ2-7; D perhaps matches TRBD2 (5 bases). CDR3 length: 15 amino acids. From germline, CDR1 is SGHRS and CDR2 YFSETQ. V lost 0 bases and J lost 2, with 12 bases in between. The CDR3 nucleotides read TGCGCCAGCAGCTTGGAGCCCTCTAGCCCCTACGAGCAGTACTTC. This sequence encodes CASSLEPSSPYEQYF.

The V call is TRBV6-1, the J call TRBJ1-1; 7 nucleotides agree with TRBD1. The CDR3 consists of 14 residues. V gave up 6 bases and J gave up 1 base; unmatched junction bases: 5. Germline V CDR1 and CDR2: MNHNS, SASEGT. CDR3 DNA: TGTGCCAGCAGCCGACAGGGCCAGAACACTGAAGCTTTCTTT. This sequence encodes CASSRQGQNTEAFF.

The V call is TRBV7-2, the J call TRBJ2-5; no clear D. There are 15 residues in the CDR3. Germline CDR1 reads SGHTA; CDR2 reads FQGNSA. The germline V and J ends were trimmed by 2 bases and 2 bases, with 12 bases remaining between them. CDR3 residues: CASSLSVGFQETQYF. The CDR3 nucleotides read TGTGCCAGCAGCTTATCTGTCGGGTTTCAAGAGACCCAGTACTTC.

CDR3 sequence: CASSSPAYEQYF. The CDR3 DNA sequence: TGTGCCAGCAGCTCACCAGCCTACGAGCAGTACTTC. This chain joins TRBV7-8 and TRBJ2-7; D not resolved. The CDR3 extends over 12 amino acids. Germline loops: CDR1 SGHVS, CDR2 FQNEAQ. V was shortened by 4 bases and J by 2 bases, with 6 bases between the two germline ends.

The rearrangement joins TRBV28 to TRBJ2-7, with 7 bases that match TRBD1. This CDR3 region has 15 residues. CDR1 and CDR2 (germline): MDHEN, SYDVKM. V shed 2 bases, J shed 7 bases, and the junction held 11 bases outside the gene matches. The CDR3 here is CASSLRDRYYGEQYF. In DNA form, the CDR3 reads TGTGCCAGCAGTTTACGGGACAGATATTACGGGGAGCAGTACTTC.

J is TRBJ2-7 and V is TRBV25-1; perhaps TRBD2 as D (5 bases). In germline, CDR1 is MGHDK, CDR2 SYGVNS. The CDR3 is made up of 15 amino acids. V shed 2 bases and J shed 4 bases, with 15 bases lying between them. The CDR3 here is CASSESLAHVYEQYF. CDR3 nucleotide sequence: TGTGCCAGCAGTGAAAGCCTAGCTCACGTTTACGAGCAGTACTTC.

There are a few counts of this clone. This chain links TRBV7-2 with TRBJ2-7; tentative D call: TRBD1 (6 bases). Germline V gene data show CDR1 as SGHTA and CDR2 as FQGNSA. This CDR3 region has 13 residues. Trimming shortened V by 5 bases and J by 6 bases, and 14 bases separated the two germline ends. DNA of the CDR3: TGTGCCAGCAGCCGAGAACAGGGAGCCGAGCAGTACTTC. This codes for CASSREQGAEQYF.

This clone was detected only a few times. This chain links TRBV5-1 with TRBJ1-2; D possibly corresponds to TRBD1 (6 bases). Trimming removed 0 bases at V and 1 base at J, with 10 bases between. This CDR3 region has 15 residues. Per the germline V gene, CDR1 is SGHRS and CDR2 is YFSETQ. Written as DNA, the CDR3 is TGCGCCAGCAGCTTGGGAGGACAGCTTAACTATGGCTACACCTTC. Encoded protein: CASSLGGQLNYGYTF.

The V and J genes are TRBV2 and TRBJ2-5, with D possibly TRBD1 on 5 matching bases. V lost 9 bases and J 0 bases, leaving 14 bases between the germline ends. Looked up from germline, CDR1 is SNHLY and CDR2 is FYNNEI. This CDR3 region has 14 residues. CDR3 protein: CASQGSAYQETQYF. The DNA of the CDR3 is TGTGCCAGTCAGGGCAGCGCCTACCAAGAGACCCAGTACTTC. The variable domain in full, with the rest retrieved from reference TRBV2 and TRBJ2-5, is EPEVTQTPSHQVTQMGQEVILRCVPISNHLYFYWYRQILGQKVEFLVSFYNNEISEKSEIFDDQFSVERPDGSNFTLKIRSTKLEDSAMYFCASQGSAYQETQYFGPGTRLLVL.

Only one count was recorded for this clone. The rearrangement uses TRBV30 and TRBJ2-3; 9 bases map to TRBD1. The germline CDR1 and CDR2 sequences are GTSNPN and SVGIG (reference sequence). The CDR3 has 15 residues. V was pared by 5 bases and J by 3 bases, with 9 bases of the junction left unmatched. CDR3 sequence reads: CAWGTGRESTDTQYF. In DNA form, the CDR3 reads TGTGCCTGGGGGACAGGGCGGGAGTCGACAGATACGCAGTATTTT. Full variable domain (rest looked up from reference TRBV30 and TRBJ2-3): SQTIHQWPATLVQPVGSPLSLECTVEGTSNPNLYWYRQAAGRGLQLLFYSVGIGQISSEVPQNLSASRPQDRQFILSSKKLLLSDSGFYLCAWGTGRESTDTQYFGPGTRLTVL.

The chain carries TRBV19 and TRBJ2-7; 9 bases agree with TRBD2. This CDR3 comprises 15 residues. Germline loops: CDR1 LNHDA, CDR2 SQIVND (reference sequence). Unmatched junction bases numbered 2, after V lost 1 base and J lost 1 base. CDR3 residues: CASSIGLAVSYEQYF. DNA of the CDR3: TGTGCCAGTAGTATAGGACTAGCGGTATCCTACGAGCAGTACTTC.

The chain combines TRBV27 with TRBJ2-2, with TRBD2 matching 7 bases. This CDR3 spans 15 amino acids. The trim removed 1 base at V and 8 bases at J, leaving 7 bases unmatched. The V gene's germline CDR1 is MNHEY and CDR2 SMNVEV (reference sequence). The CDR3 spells CASSLWKGGPGELFF. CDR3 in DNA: TGTGCCAGCAGTTTATGGAAGGGAGGGCCGGGGGAGCTGTTTTTT.

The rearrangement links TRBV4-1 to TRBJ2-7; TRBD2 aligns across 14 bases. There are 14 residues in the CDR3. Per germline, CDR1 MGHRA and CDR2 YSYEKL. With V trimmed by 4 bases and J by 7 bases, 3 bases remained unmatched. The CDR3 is CASSLGTSGREQYF. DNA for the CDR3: TGCGCCAGCAGCCTGGGGACTAGCGGGAGAGAGCAGTACTTC.

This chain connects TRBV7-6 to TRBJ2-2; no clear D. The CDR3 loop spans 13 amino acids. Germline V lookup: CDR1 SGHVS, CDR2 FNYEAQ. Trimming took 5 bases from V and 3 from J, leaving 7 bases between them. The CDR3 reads CASSRPDTGELFF. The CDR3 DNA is TGTGCCAGCAGCCGTCCTGACACCGGGGAGCTGTTTTTT. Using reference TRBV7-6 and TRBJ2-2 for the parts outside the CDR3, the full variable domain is GAGVSQSPRYKVTKRGQDVALRCDPISGHVSLYWYRQALGQGPEFLTYFNYEAQQDKSGLPNDRFSAERPEGSISTLTIQRTEQRDSAMYRCASSRPDTGELFFGEGSRLTVL.

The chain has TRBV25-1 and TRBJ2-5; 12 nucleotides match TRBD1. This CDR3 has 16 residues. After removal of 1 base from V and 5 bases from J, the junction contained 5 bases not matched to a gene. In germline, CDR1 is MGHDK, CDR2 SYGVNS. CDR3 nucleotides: TGTGCCAGCAGTGAATCTAGGGACAGGGGGCCGGAGACCCAGTACTTC. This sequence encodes CASSESRDRGPETQYF.

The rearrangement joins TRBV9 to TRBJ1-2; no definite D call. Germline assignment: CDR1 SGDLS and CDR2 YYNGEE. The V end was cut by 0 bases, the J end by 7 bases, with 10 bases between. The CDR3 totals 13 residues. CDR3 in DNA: TGTGCCAGCAGCGTAGACGCCAACAGTGGCTACACCTTC. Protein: CASSVDANSGYTF.

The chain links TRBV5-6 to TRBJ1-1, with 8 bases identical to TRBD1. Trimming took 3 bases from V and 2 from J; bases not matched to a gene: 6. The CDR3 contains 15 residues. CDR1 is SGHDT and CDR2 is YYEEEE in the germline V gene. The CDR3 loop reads CASSWGTGDNTEAFF. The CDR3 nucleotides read TGTGCCAGCAGCTGGGGGACAGGAGATAACACTGAAGCTTTCTTT.

For the CDR3, the DNA is TGTGCCAGCAGCTTGGGCGGCGGGTCGTTGGGCTACACCTTC. Its protein product is CASSLGGGSLGYTF. The chain is built from TRBV5-4 and TRBJ1-2, with D hard to call. V was cut by 0 bases and J by 8 bases, with 14 bases left in between. Germline values: CDR1 SGHNT, CDR2 YYREEE (reference sequence). This CDR3 spans 14 amino acids.

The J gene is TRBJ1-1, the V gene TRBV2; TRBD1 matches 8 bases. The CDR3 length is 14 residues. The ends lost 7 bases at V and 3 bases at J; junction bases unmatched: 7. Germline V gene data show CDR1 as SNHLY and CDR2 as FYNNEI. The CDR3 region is CASMGLTGDTEAFF. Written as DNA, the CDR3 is TGTGCCAGCATGGGCCTGACAGGGGACACTGAAGCTTTCTTT.